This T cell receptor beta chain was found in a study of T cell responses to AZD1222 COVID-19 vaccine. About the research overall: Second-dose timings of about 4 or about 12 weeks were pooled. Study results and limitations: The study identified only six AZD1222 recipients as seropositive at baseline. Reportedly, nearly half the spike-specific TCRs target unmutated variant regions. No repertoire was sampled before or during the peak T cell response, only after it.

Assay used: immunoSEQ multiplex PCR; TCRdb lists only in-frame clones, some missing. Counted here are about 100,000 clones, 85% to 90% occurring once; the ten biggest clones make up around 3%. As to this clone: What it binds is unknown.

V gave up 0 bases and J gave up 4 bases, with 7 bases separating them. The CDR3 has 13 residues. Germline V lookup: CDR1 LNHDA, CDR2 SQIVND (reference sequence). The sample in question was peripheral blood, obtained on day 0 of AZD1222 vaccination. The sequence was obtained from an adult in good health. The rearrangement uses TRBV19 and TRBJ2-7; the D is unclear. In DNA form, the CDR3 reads TGTGCCAGTAGTATAGACAAGACTTACGAGCAGTACTTC. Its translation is CASSIDKTYEQYF. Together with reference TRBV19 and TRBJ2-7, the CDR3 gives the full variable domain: DGGITQSPKYLFRKEGQNVTLSCEQNLNHDAMYWYRQDPGQGLRLIYYSQIVNDFQKGDIAEGYSVSREKKESFPLTVTSAQKNPTAFYLCASSIDKTYEQYFGPGTRLTVT.